This TCR beta chain was documented in a study of cytomegalovirus exposure and HLA in healthy donors. Study-wide results and caveats: Reports showed the classifier diagnosing cytomegalovirus status with high specificity and sensitivity.

About this clone itself: What it recognizes is unknown.

Here immunoSEQ multiplex PCR was the method, and the copy in TCRdb shows in-frame clones only, minus some. The sample shows 250,000 to 300,000 clones, just over 85% of them seen only once. The ends were cut back, 2 bases at V and 1 base at J, with 13 bases in the middle. From germline, CDR1 is SGHRS and CDR2 YFSETQ. CDR3 size: 15 residues. This TCR derives from a woman aged 18-29 years in good health and CMV-seronegative. This chain uses TRBV5-1 with TRBJ2-7, with a weak D call TRBD2 (6 bases). Sample: PBMCs. The CDR3 region is CASSFAGTQSYEQYF. CDR3 coding DNA: TGCGCCAGCAGCTTCGCCGGGACTCAATCCTACGAGCAGTACTTC.